These 10 T cell receptor beta chains were all obtained from the same sample, sequenced in a study of breast tumors, draining lymph nodes, adjacent tissues. TCRdb fed the multiplex PCR reads into MiXCR, producing one record per CDR3 protein. Of over 15,000 distinct CDR3 sequences listed, around 58% were seen once; the top ten hold about a fifth. What was sequenced was tumor-adjacent breast tissue. The receptors derive from a female donor with breast cancer. Some clones in this sample may be carry-over from other donors' samples.

This clonotype was seen many times. The rearrangement joins TRBV20-1 to TRBJ2-5; D may be TRBD1 or TRBD2 (6 bases each). Germline CDR1 and CDR2: DFQATT and SNEGSKA (reference sequence). The CDR3 extends over 16 amino acids. V dropped 5 bases and J dropped 2 bases, with 21 bases sitting between them. The DNA for the CDR3 is TGCAGTGCTGTACCCCATCATTGGGGGGCTCAAGAGACCCAGTACTTC. Protein product: CSAVPHHWGAQETQYF.

The V gene is TRBV9, the J gene TRBJ2-5; TRBD2 might be the D (7 bases). Germline loops: CDR1 SGDLS, CDR2 YYNGEE. The CDR3 loop spans 14 amino acids. V dropped 4 bases and J dropped 5 bases, with 15 bases sitting between them. The CDR3 DNA sequence: TGTGCCAGCAGCAAGGCGGGGGCTGAGGAGACCCAGTACTTC. As protein: CASSKAGAEETQYF.

At least ten counts were recorded for this clonotype. The chain is built from TRBV19 and TRBJ1-1, with no clear D. Trimming shortened V by 7 bases and J by 3 bases, and 15 bases separated the two germline ends. Germline loops: CDR1 LNHDA, CDR2 SQIVND (reference sequence). The CDR3 loop spans 14 amino acids. The CDR3 is CASNEPGGYTEAFF. As DNA, the CDR3 is TGTGCCAGTAACGAGCCGGGAGGGTACACTGAAGCTTTCTTT.

The V gene is TRBV15, the J gene TRBJ2-5; tentatively, D is TRBD2 (5 bases). V lost 0 bases, J lost 2 bases, and 10 bases lay in between. CDR1 and CDR2 (germline): LNHNV, YYDKDF (reference sequence). CDR3 length equals 15 residues. The CDR3 sequence: CATSRDPGSQETQYF. CDR3 bases: TGTGCCACCAGCAGAGATCCGGGATCTCAAGAGACCCAGTACTTC.

The rearrangement uses TRBV20-1 and TRBJ1-4, with no clear D. The V gene's germline CDR1 is DFQATT and CDR2 SNEGSKA (reference sequence). Trimming took off 7 bases at V and 6 bases at J, with 15 bases between the two ends. This CDR3 is 13 amino acids long. The CDR3 loop is CSGLDPKDEKLFF. CDR3 nucleotides: TGCAGTGGCCTGGACCCCAAGGATGAAAAACTGTTTTTT.

J is TRBJ2-1 and V is TRBV19; D is perhaps TRBD1 or TRBD2 (5 bases each). The V end lost 3 bases, the J end lost 7 bases, and 13 bases lay between the germline ends. This CDR3 is built from 14 residues. The germline V gene has CDR1 LNHDA and CDR2 SQIVND (reference sequence). The CDR3 nucleotides are TGTGCCAGTAGTATCGACCGCAGGGAGAATGAGCAGTTCTTC. Protein product: CASSIDRRENEQFF. The whole variable domain, remainder taken from reference TRBV19 and TRBJ2-1, is DGGITQSPKYLFRKEGQNVTLSCEQNLNHDAMYWYRQDPGQGLRLIYYSQIVNDFQKGDIAEGYSVSREKKESFPLTVTSAQKNPTAFYLCASSIDRRENEQFFGPGTRLTVL.

This chain links TRBV5-7 with TRBJ2-5; 7 bases map to TRBD1. The DNA end favors TRBJ2-7, so the J call may be wrong. TRBV5-7 is classed as an ORF, of uncertain function. This CDR3 spans 17 amino acids. The chain's CDR3 is CASSLVLRDSPRHEQYF. CDR3 in DNA: TGTGCCAGCAGCCTTGTCCTCCGGGACAGTCCTAGGCACGAGCAGTACTTC.

This clonotype was detected only once. The chain uses TRBV15 and TRBJ2-3, with 11 bases aligning to TRBD2. Germline CDR1 LNHNV, CDR2 YYDKDF (reference sequence). Unmatched junction bases numbered 12, after V lost 8 bases and J lost 2 bases. The CDR3 has 17 residues. Here the CDR3 reads CATRRGPGLADTDTQYF. CDR3 bases: TGTGCCACCCGAAGAGGTCCGGGACTAGCGGACACAGATACGCAGTATTTT.

V is TRBV12-3 or TRBV12-4 and J is TRBJ1-4; the D gene is possibly TRBD1 (5 bases). Between the trimmed V and J ends, which lost 3 bases and 12 bases, there was a span of 23 bases. The CDR3 consists of 16 residues. Here the CDR3 reads CASSLGLRATNGELFF. DNA of the CDR3: TGTGCCAGCAGTTTGGGACTGCGAGCAACTAATGGGGAACTGTTTTTT.

In nucleotides, the CDR3 is TGCAGCGTTGAAGGGGTGACAGAATACAATGAGCAGTTCTTC. Its translation is CSVEGVTEYNEQFF. The genes are TRBV29-1 and TRBJ2-1, with a possible D match to TRBD1 (5 bases). CDR3 length: 14 residues. Germline V lookup: CDR1 SQVTM, CDR2 ANQGSEA. Deletions cut 1 base from V and 4 bases from J, with 11 bases between.